This entry features one T cell receptor beta chain sequence. These data are taken from a study of blood T cell repertoires in COVID-19. On the study more broadly: The United States, Italy and Spain were the sources of the acute and convalescent COVID-19 samples.

The assay was immunoSEQ multiplex PCR, and TCRdb's table has in-frame clones only and misses some. The sample holds about 110,000 clones; about 89% are singletons and the top ten take around 1.3%. The CDR3 consists of 15 residues. The V gene's germline CDR1 is KGHDR and CDR2 SFDVKD. J was trimmed by 1 base and V by 5 bases; bases with no gene match: 3. This sequence originates from a woman between 25 and 40 years old with acute or convalescent COVID-19. The V call is TRBV24-1, the J call TRBJ2-2; TRBD2 agrees at 7 bases. The sequenced sample was peripheral blood. The CDR3 DNA reads as TGTGCCACCAGTGTGGGACTATTGAACACCGGGGAGCTGTTTTTT. Encoded protein: CATSVGLLNTGELFF.